These 25 T cell receptor beta chains were all obtained from the same sample, sequenced in a study of T-cell memory formation after mild COVID-19. TCRdb called the 5' RACE reads again in MiXCR, with one record for every CDR3 protein. The data show over 250,000 distinct CDR3 sequences, 15% seen once. Sample: PBMCs or a T cell subset sorted from them (not recorded which). The source is a young man who had mild COVID-19 (a few samples of this study predate the infection). Cell type and time point are not known.

The V call is TRBV7-2, the J call TRBJ2-7, with 9 bases lining up with TRBD2. The germline V gene has CDR1 SGHTA and CDR2 FQGNSA. The CDR3 sequence is 14 residues long. V shed 4 bases, J shed 1 base, and the junction held 2 bases outside the gene matches. CDR3 protein: CASSSLAGSYEQYV. CDR3 DNA sequence: TGTGCCAGCAGCTCTCTAGCGGGGTCCTACGAGCAGTACGTC.

This clonotype has just a few counts. V gene TRBV5-1 combines with J gene TRBJ2-3; maybe TRBD2 (5 bases). Germline V gives CDR1 SGHRS, CDR2 YFSETQ. V gave up 0 bases and J gave up 1 base, with 15 bases separating them. The CDR3 extends over 17 amino acids. The DNA for the CDR3 is TGCGCCAGCAGCTTGGAGGGCAGCTTGAGGGGCACAGATACGCAGTATTTT. Translating it yields CASSLEGSLRGTDTQYF.

This clonotype appeared a few times. The gene calls are TRBV28 and TRBJ2-7, with a weak D call TRBD1 (5 bases). There are 14 residues in the CDR3. Germline CDR1 reads MDHEN; CDR2 reads SYDVKM. Trimming removed 6 bases from V and 4 bases from J, with 16 bases in between. CDR3 in amino acids: CASSSPRAPYEQYV. CDR3 sequence (DNA): TGTGCCAGCAGCTCCCCCAGGGCCCCGTACGAGCAGTACGTC.

This clonotype was detected ten times or more. V and J are TRBV27 and TRBJ2-1; 8 bases map to TRBD2. CDR3 length: 16 amino acids. Germline lookup yields CDR1 MNHEY and CDR2 SMNVEV (reference sequence). J gave up 2 bases and V 5 bases, and 8 bases lay outside the gene matches. The DNA for the CDR3 is TGTGCCAGCAGTCTCACGGGGGGGCATACCTACAATGAGCAGTTCTTC. This sequence encodes CASSLTGGHTYNEQFF.

The J gene is TRBJ2-3, the V gene TRBV2; the match to TRBD1 covers 8 bases. V dropped 6 bases and J dropped 6; count of bases not matched to a gene: 11. CDR1 is SNHLY, CDR2 FYNNEI, per germline. This CDR3 is built from 15 residues. CDR3 in amino acids: CASSPWTGSGDTQYF. The CDR3 region has the DNA TGTGCCAGCAGCCCTTGGACAGGGAGTGGGGATACGCAGTATTTT.

The chain couples TRBV5-1 to TRBJ1-3, with D possibly matching TRBD1 (5 bases). Trimming cost V 4 bases and J 1 base, with 12 bases left between them. Germline V gives CDR1 SGHRS, CDR2 YFSETQ. This CDR3 region has 15 residues. The CDR3 DNA follows: TGCGCCAGCAGCGGGGACGGACAATCTGGAAACACCATATATTTT. It is translated as CASSGDGQSGNTIYF.

The chain uses TRBV12-3 or TRBV12-4 and TRBJ2-4; D is perhaps TRBD1 (5 bases). The CDR3 length is 13 residues. V lost 3 bases and J 7 bases, leaving 10 bases between the germline ends. The CDR3 DNA follows: TGTGCCAGCAGTTTGAGACAGTTGAACATTCAGTACTTC. Translation: CASSLRQLNIQYF.

The sample holds a few counts of this clonotype. The gene calls are TRBV5-1 and TRBJ2-5; the D gene is possibly TRBD2 (5 bases). The CDR3 length is 15 residues. Trimming took off 4 bases at V and 2 bases at J, with 15 bases between the two ends. Germline values: CDR1 SGHRS, CDR2 YFSETQ. The chain's CDR3 is CASSGGGGRQETQYF. In DNA, the CDR3 is TGCGCCAGCAGCGGAGGAGGAGGCCGACAAGAGACCCAGTACTTC.

This chain connects TRBV24-1 to TRBJ1-2, with D perhaps matching TRBD1 (5 bases). The CDR3 runs to 12 residues. V lost 2 bases, J lost 8 bases, and 8 bases lay in between. The germline gives CDR1 KGHDR, CDR2 SFDVKD. In DNA, the CDR3 is TGTGCCACCAGTGATTCCAGGGTAGGCTACACCTTC. Its protein is CATSDSRVGYTF.

J is TRBJ1-2 and V is TRBV4-1; tentative D call: TRBD1 (5 bases). V gave up 1 base and J gave up 8 bases, with 14 bases separating them. The CDR3 has 14 amino acids. Germline V CDR1 and CDR2: MGHRA, YSYEKL. The CDR3 nucleotides read TGCGCCAGCAGCCAAGCGGGTTTGGGGGAGGGCTACACCTTC. Translated: CASSQAGLGEGYTF.

This clonotype was observed a few times. The chain employs TRBV7-9 and TRBJ2-3; 11 nucleotides match TRBD2. The CDR3 covers 15 residues. The J segment lost 4 bases and the V segment lost 6 bases, leaving 6 bases of the junction unmatched. Per the germline V gene, CDR1 is SEHNR and CDR2 is FQNEAQ (reference sequence). CDR3 protein: CASRFSGGAADTQYF. CDR3 nucleotides: TGTGCCAGCAGATTTAGCGGGGGGGCCGCAGATACGCAGTATTTT. The variable domain in full, with the rest retrieved from reference TRBV7-9 and TRBJ2-3, is DTGVSQNPRHKITKRGQNVTFRCDPISEHNRLYWYRQTLGQGPEFLTYFQNEAQLEKSRLLSDRFSAERPKGSFSTLEIQRTEQGDSAMYLCASRFSGGAADTQYFGPGTRLTVL.

This chain joins TRBV5-1 and TRBJ2-1; TRBD2 matches 10 bases. The CDR3 runs 15 residues. V shed 7 bases and J 9 bases; nucleotides not matched to a gene: 13. CDR1 and CDR2 (germline): SGHRS, YFSETQ. DNA for the CDR3: TGCGCCAGCGGCGCCAGCGGGGGGGAAATCGGTGAGCAGTTCTTC. This translates into CASGASGGEIGEQFF.

The CDR3 loop reads CASSPQDRGTEAFF. CDR3 in DNA: TGTGCCAGCAGCCCCCAAGACAGGGGAACTGAAGCTTTCTTT. The rearrangement links TRBV7-9 to TRBJ1-1, with TRBD1 matching 8 bases. The CDR3 contains 14 residues. With V trimmed by 5 bases and J by 5 bases, 7 bases remained unmatched. Per the germline V gene, CDR1 is SEHNR and CDR2 is FQNEAQ (reference sequence).

The chain uses TRBV7-2 and TRBJ1-5, with a tentative D call TRBD1 (5 bases). Germline V gene lookup returns CDR1 SGHTA and CDR2 FQGNSA. V lost 3 bases and J lost 4, with 10 bases in between. The CDR3 sequence is 14 residues long. The CDR3 region is CASSFNAGNQPQHF. Written as DNA, the CDR3 is TGTGCCAGCAGCTTCAATGCAGGGAATCAGCCCCAGCATTTT. Full variable domain (remainder filled in from reference TRBV7-2 and TRBJ1-5): GAGVSQSPSNKVTEKGKDVELRCDPISGHTALYWYRQSLGQGLEFLIYFQGNSAPDKSGLPSDRFSAERTGGSVSTLTIQRTQQEDSAVYLCASSFNAGNQPQHFGDGTRLSIL.

The J gene is TRBJ1-1, the V gene TRBV7-9, with D possibly matching TRBD1 (5 bases). CDR3 length: 15 residues. Trimming took 5 bases from V and 2 from J, leaving 15 bases between them. Germline V gives CDR1 SEHNR, CDR2 FQNEAQ (reference sequence). CDR3 region: CASSVDQGFNTEAFF. The CDR3 DNA is TGTGCCAGCAGCGTAGACCAGGGTTTTAACACTGAAGCTTTCTTT.

In this sample, this clonotype turned up many times. V gene TRBV28 combines with J gene TRBJ2-6, with a tentative D call TRBD2 (5 bases). V was trimmed by 11 bases and J by 0 bases, leaving 11 bases between them. Germline V gene data show CDR1 as MDHEN and CDR2 as SYDVKM. The CDR3 totals 14 residues. CDR3 bases: TGTGCCGCCAGTCGGGGCTCTGGGGCCAACGTCCTGACTTTC. As protein: CAASRGSGANVLTF.

This clonotype appeared many times. The chain carries TRBV20-1 and TRBJ1-1; D is undetermined. Trimming stripped 0 bases from V and 4 bases from J, with 6 bases between. The CDR3 has 12 amino acids. In germline, CDR1 is DFQATT, CDR2 SNEGSKA (reference sequence). The CDR3 DNA follows: TGCAGTGCTAGAGAGGGTCCCACTGAAGCTTTCTTT. It codes for CSAREGPTEAFF.

V gene TRBV3-1 combines with J gene TRBJ2-1, with a tentative D call TRBD1 (6 bases). V dropped 0 bases and J dropped 0 bases, with 15 bases sitting between them. This CDR3 is built from 18 residues. CDR1 LGHDT and CDR2 YNNKEL come from the germline V gene (reference sequence). DNA for the CDR3: TGTGCCAGCAGCCAAGAGGACAGCGGACTTTTCTCCTACAATGAGCAGTTCTTC. It specifies CASSQEDSGLFSYNEQFF.

This clonotype was counted ten times or more. The gene calls are TRBV7-3 and TRBJ2-1; D unclear. Germline V gene sequence: CDR1 SGHTA, CDR2 FQGTGA. The germline V and J ends were trimmed by 5 bases and 5 bases, with 10 bases remaining between them. This CDR3 is 13 amino acids long. The CDR3 is CASSLDENNEQFF. The CDR3 DNA sequence: TGTGCCAGCAGCCTAGACGAGAACAATGAGCAGTTCTTC.

This clonotype was picked up a small number of times. The chain employs TRBV2 and TRBJ1-1, with D maybe TRBD1 (6 bases). This CDR3 spans 14 amino acids. Germline V lookup: CDR1 SNHLY, CDR2 FYNNEI. Deletions cut 2 bases from V and 11 bases from J, with 18 bases between. The CDR3 nucleotides read TGTGCCAGCAGTGAAACAGGGACGGCAGGGCAGGCTTTCTTT. It is translated as CASSETGTAGQAFF. The whole variable domain, filled in from reference TRBV2 and TRBJ1-1, reads EPEVTQTPSHQVTQMGQEVILRCVPISNHLYFYWYRQILGQKVEFLVSFYNNEISEKSEIFDDQFSVERPDGSNFTLKIRSTKLEDSAMYFCASSETGTAGQAFFGQGTRLTVV.

The chain employs TRBV6-2 or TRBV6-3 and TRBJ2-1; the D call may be TRBD1 or TRBD2 (5 bases each). V shed 8 bases and J shed 6 bases, with 11 bases lying between them. Germline CDR1 and CDR2: MNHEY and SVGEGT. There are 12 residues in the CDR3. Here the CDR3 DNA reads TGTGCCAGCCACCAGGGACCCAATGAGCAGTTCTTC. Amino acid sequence: CASHQGPNEQFF.

This clonotype was picked up a small number of times. The gene calls are TRBV12-3 or TRBV12-4 and TRBJ1-2, with TRBD1 as a possible D gene (5 bases). Trimming stripped 6 bases from V and 5 bases from J, with 13 bases between. The CDR3 has 13 residues. CDR3 DNA: TGTGCCAGCAGCCCCCAGGGCATTTATGGCTACACCTTC. Its translation is CASSPQGIYGYTF.

V gene TRBV7-6 combines with J gene TRBJ1-1, with D unresolved. Germline CDR1 SGHVS, CDR2 FNYEAQ. The CDR3 spans 14 residues. V lost 0 bases and J lost 4, with 9 bases in between. CDR3 residues: CASSLALGLTEAFF. DNA for the CDR3: TGTGCCAGCAGCTTAGCGTTAGGGCTCACTGAAGCTTTCTTT.

The CDR3, as DNA: TGTGCCAGCAGCCCAATCAGGACGAACACTGAAGCTTTCTTT. Translation gives CASSPIRTNTEAFF. The V gene is TRBV6-1, the J gene TRBJ1-1; no firm D call. The V end was cut by 6 bases, the J end by 1 base, with 12 bases between. The CDR3 is 14 amino acids. Germline V lookup: CDR1 MNHNS, CDR2 SASEGT.

The chain couples TRBV19 to TRBJ1-1; D is ambiguous. The CDR3 is made up of 13 amino acids. Germline-derived CDR1 and CDR2 are LNHDA and SQIVND (reference sequence). Deletions cut 6 bases from V and 1 base from J, with 9 bases between. In DNA form, the CDR3 reads TGTGCCAGTAGATGGCAGAGGAACACTGAAGCTTTCTTT. This codes for CASRWQRNTEAFF.